These T cell receptor beta chains were read from a single sample in a study of blood T cells in healthy people across ages. TCRdb recomputed calls from the 5' RACE reads with MiXCR, one row per CDR3 protein. The data contain 850,000 to 1,300,000 distinct CDR3 sequences, 40% to 50% of them singletons. What was sequenced was blood. These receptors originate from an older woman in good health. Both conserved end residues are part of each CDR3. A D gene is named only where the DNA matches it firmly. Size tells how often a clone was seen (once, few, many) or the class of an expanded clone, and some rows leave it out.

V gene: TRBV25-1
J gene: TRBJ2-5
clone size: .
D gene: .
CDR3 DNA: TGTGCCAGCAGTGTTACCCAAGAGACCCAGTACTTC
CDR3 protein: CASSVTQETQYF

V gene: TRBV12-3/TRBV12-4
J gene: TRBJ2-5
clone size: few
D gene: .
CDR3 DNA: TGTGCCAGCAGCCCGGGAGGGACAGTCCAAGAGACCCAGTACTTC
CDR3 protein: CASSPGGTVQETQYF

V gene: TRBV15
J gene: TRBJ2-7
clone size: .
D gene: TRBD1
CDR3 DNA: TGTGCCACCAGCAGAGATCGGGTCGGTAGGGACAGGGGAACCTACGAGCAGTACTTC
CDR3 protein: CATSRDRVGRDRGTYEQYF

V gene: TRBV6-5
J gene: TRBJ2-5
clone size: .
D gene: .
CDR3 DNA: TGTGCCAGCAGTTACGAATGGCCGGGACCGACTATGGAGACCCAGTACTTC
CDR3 protein: CASSYEWPGPTMETQYF

V gene: TRBV7-9
J gene: TRBJ1-5
clone size: few
D gene: .
CDR3 DNA: TGTGCCAGCAGCTTAGGTTTTCCAGGGTTCGATCAGCCCCAGCATTTT
CDR3 protein: CASSLGFPGFDQPQHF

V gene: TRBV6-1
J gene: TRBJ2-7
clone size: .
D gene: TRBD1
CDR3 DNA: TGTGCCAGCAGCCCCTGGGCAGGGGGTTTAATCGGGTACGAGCAGTACTTC
CDR3 protein: CASSPWAGGLIGYEQYF

V gene: TRBV21-1
J gene: TRBJ2-1
clone size: .
D gene: .
CDR3 DNA: TGTGCCAGCAGCACGATAGGACTAGCGGATAACTCCTACAATGAGCAGTTCTTC
CDR3 protein: CASSTIGLADNSYNEQFF

V gene: TRBV7-2
J gene: TRBJ1-5
clone size: .
D gene: .
CDR3 DNA: TGTGCCAGCAGCTTTAGCGGGGGGCCCTACGAGCCCCAGCATTTT
CDR3 protein: CASSFSGGPYEPQHF

V gene: TRBV20-1
J gene: TRBJ2-3
clone size: few
D gene: .
CDR3 DNA: TGCAGTGCTAATCGGGACCGCACAGATACGCAGTATTTT
CDR3 protein: CSANRDRTDTQYF

V gene: TRBV27
J gene: TRBJ2-7
clone size: .
D gene: .
CDR3 DNA: TGTGCCAGCAGTTTATCGGGGGGAGTGGGGAACGAGCAGTACTTC
CDR3 protein: CASSLSGGVGNEQYF

V gene: TRBV5-1
J gene: TRBJ2-7
clone size: .
D gene: .
CDR3 DNA: TGCGCCAGCAGCCCCGGGATTTCGGCCTCCTACGAGCAGTACTTC
CDR3 protein: CASSPGISASYEQYF

V gene: TRBV4-2
J gene: TRBJ2-7
clone size: few
D gene: TRBD2
CDR3 DNA: TGTGCCAGCAGCCTCGGGACTAGCGAGGGGTACGAGCAGTACTTC
CDR3 protein: CASSLGTSEGYEQYF

V gene: TRBV5-1
J gene: TRBJ2-5
clone size: few
D gene: TRBD2
CDR3 DNA: TGCGCCAGCAGCACCCACGGACTAGCGGTACAAGAGACCCAGTACTTC
CDR3 protein: CASSTHGLAVQETQYF

V gene: TRBV19
J gene: TRBJ2-1
clone size: .
D gene: TRBD2
CDR3 DNA: TGTGCCAGTAGTAAGGGACTAGCGGGGAGGCGGGGTGTCGGCAATGAGCAGTTCTTC
CDR3 protein: CASSKGLAGRRGVGNEQFF

V gene: TRBV24-1
J gene: TRBJ2-2
clone size: .
D gene: .
CDR3 DNA: TGTGCCACCAGTGAGGCCGGGGAGCTGTTTTTT
CDR3 protein: CATSEAGELFF

V gene: TRBV9
J gene: TRBJ2-3
clone size: few
D gene: TRBD1
CDR3 DNA: TGTGCCAGCAGGACAGGGGAAGTGTCAGATACGCAGTATTTT
CDR3 protein: CASRTGEVSDTQYF

V gene: TRBV2
J gene: TRBJ2-4
clone size: .
D gene: .
CDR3 DNA: TGTGCCAGCATAGAAGCATTCAAAAACATTCAGTACTTC
CDR3 protein: CASIEAFKNIQYF

V gene: TRBV2
J gene: TRBJ2-6
clone size: .
D gene: .
CDR3 DNA: TGTGCCAGCAGGCCGGGACAAAGCTCTGGGGCCAACGTCCTGACTTTC
CDR3 protein: CASRPGQSSGANVLTF

V gene: TRBV6-2/TRBV6-3
J gene: TRBJ2-1
clone size: .
D gene: TRBD2
CDR3 DNA: TGTGCCAGCAGTTACTCGAGGACGGGGACTAGCGGGGGCTACAATGAGCAGTTCTTC
CDR3 protein: CASSYSRTGTSGGYNEQFF

V gene: TRBV27
J gene: TRBJ2-5
clone size: .
D gene: TRBD1
CDR3 DNA: TGTGCCAGCAGCTACAGGGGCCAGACCCAGTACTTC
CDR3 protein: CASSYRGQTQYF

V gene: TRBV7-3
J gene: TRBJ2-1
clone size: many
D gene: TRBD2
CDR3 DNA: TGTGCCAGCAGCTTAAGACTAGCGGGAAGGGGTGAGCAGTTCTTC
CDR3 protein: CASSLRLAGRGEQFF

V gene: TRBV7-7
J gene: TRBJ2-5
clone size: few
D gene: TRBD2
CDR3 DNA: TGTGCCAGCAGACCGAGCGGGAGGGGAGAGACCCAGTACTTC
CDR3 protein: CASRPSGRGETQYF

V gene: TRBV18
J gene: TRBJ2-7
clone size: few
D gene: .
CDR3 DNA: TGTGCCAGCTCCCAGAAGGACGGTGCAGGCGAGCAGTACTTC
CDR3 protein: CASSQKDGAGEQYF

V gene: TRBV2
J gene: TRBJ2-5
clone size: .
D gene: TRBD2
CDR3 DNA: TGTGCCAGCAGGCCCCGACTAGCTGCAGAGCAGTACTTC
CDR3 protein: CASRPRLAAEQYF

V gene: TRBV6-1
J gene: TRBJ2-6
clone size: .
D gene: .
CDR3 DNA: TGTGCCAGCAGTGACTGGGGCACTGGGGCCAACGTCCTGACTTTC
CDR3 protein: CASSDWGTGANVLTF

V gene: TRBV7-3
J gene: TRBJ1-5
clone size: once
D gene: .
CDR3 DNA: TGTGCCAGCAGGCAAATAACAGGGTCACGTAATCAGCCCCAGCATTTT
CDR3 protein: CASRQITGSRNQPQHF